Below are 11 T cell receptor beta chains sequenced from a single sample in a study of T cell responses to AZD1222 COVID-19 vaccine. Some clones are missing from TCRdb's copy, which holds only in-frame ones; the method was immunoSEQ multiplex PCR. The sample holds 90,000 to 150,000 clones, approximately 90% seen once. Sequenced material: peripheral blood, taken 28 days after the second AZD1222 dose. These receptors came from an adult who received the AZD1222 COVID-19 vaccine.

This chain connects TRBV27 to TRBJ2-2, with D perhaps TRBD1 or TRBD2 (5 bases each). The ends were cut back, 5 bases at V and 6 bases at J, with 22 bases in the middle. The CDR3 runs to 17 residues. From germline, CDR1 is MNHEY and CDR2 SMNVEV (reference sequence). This CDR3 reads CASSRGVTGRGPGELFF. CDR3 coding DNA: TGTGCCAGCAGTAGAGGGGTCACAGGTCGGGGTCCCGGGGAGCTGTTTTTT.

V and J are TRBV6-5 and TRBJ2-7, with D possibly being TRBD1 or TRBD2 (5 bases each). V shed 6 bases and J shed 3 bases, with 15 bases lying between them. The CDR3 has 14 amino acids. The germline gives CDR1 MNHEY, CDR2 SVGAGI. The DNA of the CDR3 is TGTGCCAGCAGGACGGGACGGGCGAGCTACGAGCAGTACTTC. Translated: CASRTGRASYEQYF.

The chain carries TRBV3-1 (or the pseudogene TRBV3-2) and TRBJ2-1; 9 bases agree with TRBD2. J gave up 9 bases and V 5 bases, and 23 bases lay outside the gene matches. CDR3 length: 19 amino acids. Germline assignment: CDR1 LGHDT and CDR2 YNNKEL (reference sequence). In DNA, the CDR3 is TGTGCCAGCAGCGAACAAGACAGGTTCGGGGGACTAGCCCTCGGTGAGCAGTTCTTC. It codes for CASSEQDRFGGLALGEQFF.

The chain uses TRBV6-5 and TRBJ1-1; perhaps TRBD1 as D (5 bases). Trimming pared 8 bases from V and 5 bases from J, leaving 9 bases between. The germline V gene has CDR1 MNHEY and CDR2 SVGAGI. The length of the CDR3 is 11 residues. The DNA of the CDR3 is TGTGCCAGCCAGGGTAGAACTGAAGCTTTCTTT. It encodes CASQGRTEAFF.

This chain links TRBV29-1 with TRBJ2-2; D possibly uses TRBD1 or TRBD2 (5 bases each). The germline V gene encodes CDR1 SQVTM and CDR2 ANQGSEA. This CDR3 has 14 residues. V dropped 7 bases and J dropped 1 base, with 13 bases sitting between them. The CDR3 is CSASRGMNTGELFF. In DNA form, the CDR3 reads TGCAGCGCCAGTCGGGGCATGAACACCGGGGAGCTGTTTTTT.

The chain couples TRBV18 to TRBJ1-3, with 9 nucleotides matching TRBD1. Germline assignment: CDR1 KGHSH and CDR2 LQKENI. V shed 6 bases, J shed 4 bases, and the junction held 10 bases outside the gene matches. This CDR3 has 16 amino acids. CDR3 amino acids: CASSSSGQGGGNTIYF. CDR3 coding DNA: TGTGCCAGCTCGTCCTCGGGACAGGGAGGAGGAAACACCATATATTTT.

This chain connects TRBV2 to TRBJ2-3; possibly TRBD1 for D (7 bases). The germline V and J ends were trimmed by 4 bases and 4 bases, with 15 bases remaining between them. Per the germline V gene, CDR1 is SNHLY and CDR2 is FYNNEI. The CDR3 totals 15 residues. Written as DNA, the CDR3 is TGTGCCAGCAGTGGCCAGGGGGGTTTGGCAGATACGCAGTATTTT. Translated, it gives CASSGQGGLADTQYF.

The rearrangement joins TRBV19 to TRBJ2-5; 8 nucleotides agree with TRBD2. The V segment lost 5 bases and the J segment 2 bases; nucleotides outside the gene matches: 7. The CDR3 length is 15 residues. Germline V gene lookup returns CDR1 LNHDA and CDR2 SQIVND (reference sequence). CDR3 DNA sequence: TGTGCCAGTAGTCGTGGACTAGCCGGACAAGAGACCCAGTACTTC. It specifies CASSRGLAGQETQYF. The full variable domain, its missing parts supplied by reference TRBV19 and TRBJ2-5, is DGGITQSPKYLFRKEGQNVTLSCEQNLNHDAMYWYRQDPGQGLRLIYYSQIVNDFQKGDIAEGYSVSREKKESFPLTVTSAQKNPTAFYLCASSRGLAGQETQYFGPGTRLLVL.

This rearrangement joins TRBV5-4 to TRBJ1-6; D is ambiguous. From germline, CDR1 is SGHNT and CDR2 YYREEE (reference sequence). The V end lost 0 bases, the J end lost 7 bases, and 11 bases lay between the germline ends. This CDR3 spans 15 amino acids. CDR3 nucleotide sequence: TGTGCCAGCAGCTTGGAAATTATGGGGAATTCACCCCTCCACTTT. Residues: CASSLEIMGNSPLHF.

The V gene is TRBV6-1, the J gene TRBJ2-3; 9 nucleotides align to TRBD1. V trimming: 4 bases; J trimming: 0 bases; junction bases outside the gene matches: 8. Per germline, CDR1 MNHNS and CDR2 SASEGT. The CDR3 is 17 residues long. CDR3 coding DNA: TGTGCCAGCAGTGGACAGGGGGGCCTTACTAGCACAGATACGCAGTATTTT. It translates to CASSGQGGLTSTDTQYF.

V usage is TRBV4-1 and J usage is TRBJ2-4, with D possibly matching TRBD2 (5 bases). The ends were cut back, 1 base at V and 0 bases at J, with 16 bases in the middle. The CDR3 spans 18 residues. The germline CDR1 and CDR2 sequences are MGHRA and YSYEKL. The CDR3 protein is CASSQVHRGLLAKNIQYF. The CDR3 bases are TGCGCCAGCAGCCAAGTCCACCGGGGATTACTAGCCAAAAACATTCAGTACTTC.